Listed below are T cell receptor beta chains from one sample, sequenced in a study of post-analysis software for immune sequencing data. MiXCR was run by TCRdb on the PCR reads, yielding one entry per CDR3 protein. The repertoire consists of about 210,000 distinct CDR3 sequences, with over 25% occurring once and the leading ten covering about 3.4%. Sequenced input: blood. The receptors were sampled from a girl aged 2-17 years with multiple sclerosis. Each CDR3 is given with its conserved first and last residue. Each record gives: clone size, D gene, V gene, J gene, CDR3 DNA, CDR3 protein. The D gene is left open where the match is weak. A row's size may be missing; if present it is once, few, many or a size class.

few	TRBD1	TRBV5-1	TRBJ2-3	TGCGCCAGCAGCGGAAACAGGGGGCGCAATTCCCCGCAGTATTTT	CASSGNRGRNSPQYF
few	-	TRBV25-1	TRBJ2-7	TGTGCCAGCTCAGGAGAACTGGGCTCCTACGAGCGGTACTTC	CASSGELGSYERYF
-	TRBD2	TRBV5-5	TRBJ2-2	TGTGCCAGCAGGTTAAGCGGGGCGAACACCGGGGAGCTGTTTTTT	CASRLSGANTGELFF
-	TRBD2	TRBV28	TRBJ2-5	TGTGCCAGCAGCCTAGCGGGAGATAATGAGCAGTACTTC	CASSLAGDNEQYF
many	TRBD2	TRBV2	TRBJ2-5	TGTGCCAGCAGTGAAACCCCTAGCGGTGAAGAGACCCAGTACTTC	CASSETPSGEETQYF
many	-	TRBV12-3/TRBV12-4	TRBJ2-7	TGTGCCAGCGGCAAGACAGTCTACGAGCAGTACTTC	CASGKTVYEQYF
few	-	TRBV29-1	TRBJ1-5	TGCAGCGTTGCACCACAGCCCAATCAGCCCCGGCATTTT	CSVAPQPNQPRHF
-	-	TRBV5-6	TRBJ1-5	TGTGCCAGCAGCTTGTATGGAACAGCCAATCAGCCCCCGCATTTT	CASSLYGTANQPPHF
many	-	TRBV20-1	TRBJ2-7	TGCAGTGCAACACGTCCAGGGGCCTCCTACGAGCAGTACTTC	CSATRPGASYEQYF
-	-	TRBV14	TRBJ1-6	TGTGCCAGCAGCCAAAATTTCGCCTACTCCTATAATTCACCCCTCCACTTT	CASSQNFAYSYNSPLHF
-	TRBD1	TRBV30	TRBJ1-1	TGTGCCTGGAGTACGGACAGGGATCTTGAAGCTTTCTTT	CAWSTDRDLEAFF
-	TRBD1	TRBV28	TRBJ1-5	TGTGCCAGCAGCCCTGATGAGATGGGACAGGCTAGCAATCAGCCCCAGCATTTT	CASSPDEMGQASNQPQHF
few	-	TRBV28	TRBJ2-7	TGTGCCAGCATCCCTTGGGGTGGAGGGAACTCCTACGAGCAGTACTTC	CASIPWGGGNSYEQYF
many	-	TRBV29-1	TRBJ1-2	TGCAGCGTTGAAAAAACTCCTGGATATGGCTACACCTTC	CSVEKTPGYGYTF
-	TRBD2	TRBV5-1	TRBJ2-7	TGCGCCAGCAGCGCCGGGACTAGCGGGACCGAGCAGTACTTC	CASSAGTSGTEQYF
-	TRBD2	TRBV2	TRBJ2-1	TGTGCCATCCCCGGGACTAGCGGGAGTGGTGAGCAGTTCTTC	CAIPGTSGSGEQFF
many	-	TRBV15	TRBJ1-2	TGTGCCACCAGTTTAACCTCGGGGTATCCCTACACCTTC	CATSLTSGYPYTF
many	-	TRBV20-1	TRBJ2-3	TGCAGTGCTAGAGATCCGAGCACAGATACGCAGTATTTT	CSARDPSTDTQYF
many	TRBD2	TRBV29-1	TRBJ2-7	TGCAGCGTTGTGCTAGCGGGAGGGCCTAAATACGAGCAGTACTTC	CSVVLAGGPKYEQYF
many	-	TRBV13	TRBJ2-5	TGTGCCAGCAGACCTCAGGGGGGAGAGCAGTACTTC	CASRPQGGEQYF
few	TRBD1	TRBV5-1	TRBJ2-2	TGCGCCAGCAGCTGGGACAGACCCACCGGGGAGCTGTTTTTT	CASSWDRPTGELFF
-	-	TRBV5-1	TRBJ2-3	TGCGCCAGCAGCTCGGCGAAGAGCACAGATACGCAGTATTTT	CASSSAKSTDTQYF
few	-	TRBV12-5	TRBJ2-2	TGTGCTAGTGGCCCCCCCTACAGGGTAAACACCGGGGAGCTGTTTTTT	CASGPPYRVNTGELFF
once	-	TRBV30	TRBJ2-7	TGTGCCTGGAGTTCGGGGTACGAGCAGTACTTC	CAWSSGYEQYF
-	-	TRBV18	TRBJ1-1	TGTGCCAGCTCACCACTTGGTCAGGCCTACAACACTGAAGCTTTCTTT	CASSPLGQAYNTEAFF
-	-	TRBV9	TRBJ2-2	TGTGCCAGCAGCCCTGTGGGGGGGAACACCGGGGAGCTGTTTTTT	CASSPVGGNTGELFF
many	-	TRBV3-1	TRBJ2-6	TGTGCCAGCAGCCAAGATCGGACGTTTAGGGCCAACGTCCTGACTTTC	CASSQDRTFRANVLTF
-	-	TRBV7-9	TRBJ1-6	TGTGCCAGCAGCTTAGGCGCAGGGGTTGCTTCACCCCCCCACTTT	CASSLGAGVASPPHF
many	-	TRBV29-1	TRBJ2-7	TGCAGCGTTGAAAAGGCACCTTACGAGCAGTACTTC	CSVEKAPYEQYF